Sequencing of this T cell receptor beta chain was carried out in a study of T cell clones after liver transplantation. Study context: Post-transplant blood was tracked for graft-donor-reactive T cell clones identified in a pre-transplant mixed lymphocyte reaction. Graft-donor-reactive sequences were compared with third-party-reactive TCRbeta sequences from pre-transplant mixed lymphocyte reactions. Standard immunosuppression, with no induction, continued until 12-24 months after transplant.

V lost 7 bases and J lost 0, with 10 bases in between. CDR1 and CDR2 from the germline V gene are KGHSH and LQKENI. CDR3 length equals 14 residues. Using immunoSEQ multiplex PCR, the repertoire was profiled, and TCRdb retains in-frame clones only, with some absent. The sample holds around 80,000 clones, 82% seen once. Details on this clone: Its cognate antigen is unknown.

Whole-study results and caveats: Compared with third party-reactive sequences, donor-reactive ones declined more, independent of withdrawal success.

V usage is TRBV18 and J usage is TRBJ1-5; D is possibly TRBD1 (5 bases). The material was CD4+ T cells from blood, obtained 45 to 47 months after liver transplant. This TCR was recovered from a human patient who received a liver transplant. The T cells may come from the graft donor. The CDR3 sequence: CASCTGASNQPQHF. The CDR3 coding sequence is TGTGCCAGCTGCACCGGGGCTAGCAATCAGCCCCAGCATTTT.